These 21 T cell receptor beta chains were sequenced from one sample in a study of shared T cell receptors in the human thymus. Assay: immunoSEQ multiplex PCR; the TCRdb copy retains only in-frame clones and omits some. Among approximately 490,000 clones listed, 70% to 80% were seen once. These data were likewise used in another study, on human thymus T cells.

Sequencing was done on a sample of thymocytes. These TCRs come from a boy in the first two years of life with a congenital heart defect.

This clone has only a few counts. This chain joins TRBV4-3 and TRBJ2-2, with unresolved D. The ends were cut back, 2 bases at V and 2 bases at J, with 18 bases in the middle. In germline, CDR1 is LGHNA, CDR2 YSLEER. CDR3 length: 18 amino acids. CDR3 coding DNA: TGCGCCAGCAGCCAATTTTGCCCGAACTATGTAAACACCGGGGAGCTGTTTTTT. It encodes CASSQFCPNYVNTGELFF.

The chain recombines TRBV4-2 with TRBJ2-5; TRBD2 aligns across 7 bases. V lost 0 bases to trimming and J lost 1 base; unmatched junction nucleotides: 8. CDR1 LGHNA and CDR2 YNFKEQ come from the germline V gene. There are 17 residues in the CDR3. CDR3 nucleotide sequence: TGTGCCAGCAGCCAAGAGGAGGGACTAAGCCCCCAAGAGACCCAGTACTTC. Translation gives CASSQEEGLSPQETQYF.

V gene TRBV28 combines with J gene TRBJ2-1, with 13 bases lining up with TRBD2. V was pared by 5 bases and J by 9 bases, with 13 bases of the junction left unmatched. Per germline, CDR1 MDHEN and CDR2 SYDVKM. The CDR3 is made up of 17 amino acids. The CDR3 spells CASSPVLAGGAIREQFF. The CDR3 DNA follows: TGTGCCAGCAGTCCCGTACTAGCGGGAGGGGCAATCCGTGAGCAGTTCTTC. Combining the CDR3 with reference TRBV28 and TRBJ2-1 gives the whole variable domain DVKVTQSSRYLVKRTGEKVFLECVQDMDHENMFWYRQDPGLGLRLIYFSYDVKMKEKGDIPEGYSVSREKKERFSLILESASTNQTSMYLCASSPVLAGGAIREQFFGPGTRLTVL.

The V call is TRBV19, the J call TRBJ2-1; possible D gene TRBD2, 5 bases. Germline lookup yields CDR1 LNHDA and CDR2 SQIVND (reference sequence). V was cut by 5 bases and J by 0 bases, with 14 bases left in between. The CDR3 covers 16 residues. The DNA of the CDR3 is TGTGCCAGTAGTCCTCCGGACTTCTACTCCTACAATGAGCAGTTCTTC. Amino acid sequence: CASSPPDFYSYNEQFF.

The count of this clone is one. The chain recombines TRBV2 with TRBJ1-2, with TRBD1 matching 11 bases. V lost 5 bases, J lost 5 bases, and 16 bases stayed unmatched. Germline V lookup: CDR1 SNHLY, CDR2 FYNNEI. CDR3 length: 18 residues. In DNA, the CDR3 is TGTGCCAGCAGTCAAAGGACAGGGGGCCCCCGGATTAGATATGGCTACACCTTC. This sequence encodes CASSQRTGGPRIRYGYTF. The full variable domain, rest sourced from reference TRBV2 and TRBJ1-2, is EPEVTQTPSHQVTQMGQEVILRCVPISNHLYFYWYRQILGQKVEFLVSFYNNEISEKSEIFDDQFSVERPDGSNFTLKIRSTKLEDSAMYFCASSQRTGGPRIRYGYTFGSGTRLTVV.

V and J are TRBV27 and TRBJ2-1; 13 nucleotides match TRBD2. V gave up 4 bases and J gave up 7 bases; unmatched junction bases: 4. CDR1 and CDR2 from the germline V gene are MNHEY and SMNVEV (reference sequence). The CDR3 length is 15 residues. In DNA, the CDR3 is TGTGCCAGCAGTTCGCTGACTAGCGGGAGGAATGAGCAGTTCTTC. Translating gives CASSSLTSGRNEQFF.

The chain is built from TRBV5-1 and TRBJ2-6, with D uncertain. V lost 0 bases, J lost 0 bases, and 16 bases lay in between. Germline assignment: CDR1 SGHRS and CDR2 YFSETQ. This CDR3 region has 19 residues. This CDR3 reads CASSLAVSSMPSGANVLTF. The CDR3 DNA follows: TGCGCCAGCAGCTTGGCAGTCAGTTCCATGCCCTCTGGGGCCAACGTCCTGACTTTC.

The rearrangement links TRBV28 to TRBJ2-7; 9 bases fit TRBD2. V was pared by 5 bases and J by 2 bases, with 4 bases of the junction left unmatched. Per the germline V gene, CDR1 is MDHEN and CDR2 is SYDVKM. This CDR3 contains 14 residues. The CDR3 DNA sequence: TGTGCCAGCAGTCGTAGCGGGAGCCCCTACGAGCAGTACTTC. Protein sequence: CASSRSGSPYEQYF.

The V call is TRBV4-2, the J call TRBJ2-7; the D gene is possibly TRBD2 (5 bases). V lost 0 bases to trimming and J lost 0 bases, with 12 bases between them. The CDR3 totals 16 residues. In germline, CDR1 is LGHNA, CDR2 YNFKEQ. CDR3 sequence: CASSQDLACSSYEQYF. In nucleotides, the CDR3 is TGTGCCAGCAGCCAAGATTTAGCGTGTAGCTCCTACGAGCAGTACTTC.

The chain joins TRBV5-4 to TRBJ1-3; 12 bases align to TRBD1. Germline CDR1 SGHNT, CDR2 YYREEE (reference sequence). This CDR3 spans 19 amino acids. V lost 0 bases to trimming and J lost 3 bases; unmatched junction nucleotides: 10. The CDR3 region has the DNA TGTGCCAGCAGCTTGGAAGGCCGGGACAGGGGGCTTGGTGGAAACACCATATATTTT. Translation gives CASSLEGRDRGLGGNTIYF.

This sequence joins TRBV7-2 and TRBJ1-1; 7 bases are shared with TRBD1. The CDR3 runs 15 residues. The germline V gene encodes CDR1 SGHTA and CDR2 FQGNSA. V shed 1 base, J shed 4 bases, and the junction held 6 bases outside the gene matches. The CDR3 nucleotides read TGTGCCAGCAGCTTAGGAGGGGGCGCAGCCACTGAAGCTTTCTTT. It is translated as CASSLGGGAATEAFF.

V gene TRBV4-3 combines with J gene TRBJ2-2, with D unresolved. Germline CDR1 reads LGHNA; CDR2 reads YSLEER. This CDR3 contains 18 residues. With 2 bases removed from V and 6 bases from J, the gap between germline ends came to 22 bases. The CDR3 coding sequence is TGCGCCAGCAGCCAAACCCCCTCCCGAACGGGTAGCCCCGGGGAGCTGTTTTTT. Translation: CASSQTPSRTGSPGELFF.

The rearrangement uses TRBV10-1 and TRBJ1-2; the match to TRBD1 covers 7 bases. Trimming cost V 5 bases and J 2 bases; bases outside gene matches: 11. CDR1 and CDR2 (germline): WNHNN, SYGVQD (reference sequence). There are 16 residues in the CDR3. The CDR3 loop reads CASSLIKVGGNYGYTF. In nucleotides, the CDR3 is TGCGCCAGCAGTCTTATAAAAGTAGGGGGCAACTATGGCTACACCTTC.

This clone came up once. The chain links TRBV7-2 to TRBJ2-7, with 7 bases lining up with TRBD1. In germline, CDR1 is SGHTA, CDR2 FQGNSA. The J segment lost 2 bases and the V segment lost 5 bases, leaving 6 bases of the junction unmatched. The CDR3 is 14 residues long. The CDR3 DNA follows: TGTGCCAGCAGCCCGGACAGGCTTACCTACGAGCAGTACTTC. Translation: CASSPDRLTYEQYF.

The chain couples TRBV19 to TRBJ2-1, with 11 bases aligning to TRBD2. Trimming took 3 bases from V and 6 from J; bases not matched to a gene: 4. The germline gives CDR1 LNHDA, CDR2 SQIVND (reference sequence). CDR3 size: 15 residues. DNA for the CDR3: TGTGCCAGTAGTATTGGACTAGCGGGCCTCAATGAGCAGTTCTTC. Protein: CASSIGLAGLNEQFF.

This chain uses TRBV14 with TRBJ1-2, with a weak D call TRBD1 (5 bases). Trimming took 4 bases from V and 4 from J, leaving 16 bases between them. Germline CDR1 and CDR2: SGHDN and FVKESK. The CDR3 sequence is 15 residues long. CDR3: CASSPNRLGVYGYTF. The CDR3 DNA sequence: TGTGCCAGCAGCCCTAACAGGCTTGGCGTCTATGGCTACACCTTC.

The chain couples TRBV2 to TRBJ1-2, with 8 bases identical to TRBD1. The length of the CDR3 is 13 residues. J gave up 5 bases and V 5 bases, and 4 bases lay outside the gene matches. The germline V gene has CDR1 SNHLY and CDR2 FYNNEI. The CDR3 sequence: CASSPRQGYGYTF. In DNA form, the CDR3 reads TGTGCCAGCAGTCCCCGACAGGGGTATGGCTACACCTTC.

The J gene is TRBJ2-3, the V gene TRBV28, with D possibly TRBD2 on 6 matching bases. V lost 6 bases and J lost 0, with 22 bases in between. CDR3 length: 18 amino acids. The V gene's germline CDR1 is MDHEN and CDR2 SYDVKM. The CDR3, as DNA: TGTGCCAGCAGGCGCCACCGGAGGTGGGAGGTGAGCACAGATACGCAGTATTTT. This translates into CASRRHRRWEVSTDTQYF.

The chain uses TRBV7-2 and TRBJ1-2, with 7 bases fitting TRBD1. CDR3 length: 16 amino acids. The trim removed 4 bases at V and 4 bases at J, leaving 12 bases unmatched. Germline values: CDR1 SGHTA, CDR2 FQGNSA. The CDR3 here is CASSSKPGQKPYGYTF. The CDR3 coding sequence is TGTGCCAGCAGCTCTAAACCGGGACAGAAGCCCTATGGCTACACCTTC.

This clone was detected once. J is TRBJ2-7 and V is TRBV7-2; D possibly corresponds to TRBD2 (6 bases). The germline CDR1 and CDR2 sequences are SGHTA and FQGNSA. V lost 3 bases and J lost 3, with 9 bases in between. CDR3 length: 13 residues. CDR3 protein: CASSFPGSYEQYF. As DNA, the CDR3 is TGTGCCAGCAGCTTCCCCGGGAGCTACGAGCAGTACTTC. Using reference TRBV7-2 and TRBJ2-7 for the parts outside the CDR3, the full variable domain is GAGVSQSPSNKVTEKGKDVELRCDPISGHTALYWYRQSLGQGLEFLIYFQGNSAPDKSGLPSDRFSAERTGGSVSTLTIQRTQQEDSAVYLCASSFPGSYEQYFGPGTRLTVT.

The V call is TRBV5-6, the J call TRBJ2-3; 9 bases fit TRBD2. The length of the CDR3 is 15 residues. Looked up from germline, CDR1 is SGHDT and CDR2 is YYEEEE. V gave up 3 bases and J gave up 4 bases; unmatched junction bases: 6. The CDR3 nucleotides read TGTGCCAGCAGCTCCTCTAGCGGGAACCCAGATACGCAGTATTTT. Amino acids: CASSSSSGNPDTQYF.